The 20 T cell receptor beta chains listed next were all sequenced from one sample in a study of cytomegalovirus exposure and HLA in healthy donors. It was with 60 Vbeta and 13 Jbeta primers that the PCR ran. Measured with immunoSEQ multiplex PCR; TCRdb has only the in-frame clones, and not every one. The table includes about 130,000 clones, approximately 80% detected once. The sequencing sample was made of PBMCs. Receptor source: a woman aged 40 to 55 in good health and CMV-seronegative.

The V and J genes are TRBV27 and TRBJ2-1; weak D call: TRBD2 (6 bases). The germline V gene has CDR1 MNHEY and CDR2 SMNVEV (reference sequence). The CDR3 is made up of 16 amino acids. With 3 bases removed from V and 4 bases from J, the gap between germline ends came to 16 bases. The CDR3 DNA is TGTGCCAGCAGTTTCGGGGGTGCGGGACCTTACAATGAGCAGTTCTTC. It is translated as CASSFGGAGPYNEQFF.

The genes are TRBV6-6 and TRBJ2-7; a weak D match, TRBD1 (5 bases). The CDR3 sequence is 12 residues long. V lost 6 bases and J lost 5, with 11 bases in between. Germline lookup yields CDR1 MNHNY and CDR2 SVGAGI (reference sequence). CDR3 sequence reads: CASSLIQDEQYF. CDR3 bases: TGTGCCAGCAGCCTGATACAGGACGAGCAGTACTTC.

The chain uses TRBV7-2 and TRBJ2-5; 11 nucleotides line up with TRBD2. The germline V gene has CDR1 SGHTA and CDR2 FQGNSA. The CDR3 is 17 amino acids. J gave up 4 bases and V 1 base, and 8 bases lay outside the gene matches. This chain's CDR3 is CASSLGLAGGRGETQYF. DNA for the CDR3: TGTGCCAGCAGCTTAGGCCTAGCGGGGGGTCGGGGAGAGACCCAGTACTTC.

This chain links TRBV6-6 with TRBJ1-6; possible D gene TRBD1, 5 bases. The CDR3 spans 16 residues. The germline CDR1 and CDR2 sequences are MNHNY and SVGAGI (reference sequence). Trimming took off 6 bases at V and 9 bases at J, with 21 bases between the two ends. The CDR3 loop reads CASRSSRETGGSPLHF. The CDR3 DNA reads as TGTGCCAGCAGATCAAGCCGGGAGACCGGGGGTTCACCCCTCCACTTT.

The table lists this clone with a few counts. Written as DNA, the CDR3 is TGTGCCAGCAGCAATGGCCACAATGAGCAGTTCTTC. This translates into CASSNGHNEQFF. This chain connects TRBV7-3 to TRBJ2-1; D unclear. The V end was cut by 5 bases, the J end by 5 bases, with 7 bases between. Germline-derived CDR1 and CDR2 are SGHTA and FQGTGA. This CDR3 has 12 residues.

This chain links TRBV10-3 with TRBJ2-5, with D perhaps matching TRBD1 (5 bases). The V end lost 0 bases, the J end lost 5 bases, and 13 bases lay between the germline ends. From germline, CDR1 is ENHRY and CDR2 SYGVKD. The CDR3 totals 15 residues. Here the CDR3 DNA reads TGTGCCATCAGTGAGTCGCGCAGGGTAGAGGAGACCCAGTACTTC. Encoded protein: CAISESRRVEETQYF.

In this sample, this clone turned up a few times. The V gene is TRBV29-1, the J gene TRBJ1-3; 7 positions agree with TRBD1. Germline-derived CDR1 and CDR2 are SQVTM and ANQGSEA. Trimming took 0 bases from V and 7 from J; bases not matched to a gene: 12. The CDR3 contains 16 residues. The CDR3 reads CSVEDSGKGAYNTIYF. The CDR3 coding sequence is TGCAGCGTTGAAGATTCCGGGAAGGGGGCATATAACACCATATATTTT.

The V call is TRBV19, the J call TRBJ2-2; 7 bases map to TRBD1. Per germline, CDR1 LNHDA and CDR2 SQIVND (reference sequence). CDR3 length: 15 amino acids. The trim removed 6 bases at V and 1 base at J, leaving 5 bases unmatched. For the CDR3, the DNA is TGTGCCAGTAGGAAAACAGGGGTGAACACCGGGGAGCTGTTTTTT. It specifies CASRKTGVNTGELFF. The variable domain in full, with the rest retrieved from reference TRBV19 and TRBJ2-2, is DGGITQSPKYLFRKEGQNVTLSCEQNLNHDAMYWYRQDPGQGLRLIYYSQIVNDFQKGDIAEGYSVSREKKESFPLTVTSAQKNPTAFYLCASRKTGVNTGELFFGEGSRLTVL.

This clone was recorded only once. The chain is built from TRBV15 and TRBJ2-7; TRBD2 matches 7 bases. This CDR3 comprises 16 residues. J gave up 6 bases and V 5 bases, and 16 bases lay outside the gene matches. Germline V gives CDR1 LNHNV, CDR2 YYDKDF (reference sequence). DNA for the CDR3: TGTGCCACCAGCCCCGGAGTGGGGGGGGGAGATCCCGAGCAGTACTTC. Translating gives CATSPGVGGGDPEQYF.

In its sample, this clone was seen once. The rearrangement joins TRBV9 to TRBJ1-2; 7 bases agree with TRBD1. With 6 bases clipped from V and 0 bases from J, the junction kept 5 bases outside the gene matches. Germline V gene sequence: CDR1 SGDLS, CDR2 YYNGEE. The CDR3 extends over 14 amino acids. In DNA form, the CDR3 reads TGTGCCAGCACCCCCGGGACAGCTAACTATGGCTACACCTTC. Encoded protein: CASTPGTANYGYTF.

The chain couples TRBV29-1 to TRBJ2-5; 9 positions match TRBD1. Germline loops: CDR1 SQVTM, CDR2 ANQGSEA. The length of the CDR3 is 14 residues. Trimming removed 4 bases from V and 5 bases from J; junction bases left unmatched: 8. In DNA form, the CDR3 reads TGCAGCGTTGGGGGGACAGGGAGCGGGGAGACCCAGTACTTC. It yields the protein CSVGGTGSGETQYF.

The chain joins TRBV14 to TRBJ2-7; no reliable D call. Germline-derived CDR1 and CDR2 are SGHDN and FVKESK. The CDR3 is 12 residues long. The V gene lost 4 bases and the J gene lost 4 bases, with 8 bases spanning the gap. The CDR3 loop is CASSPTGYEQYF. CDR3 in DNA: TGTGCCAGCAGCCCTACCGGGTACGAGCAGTACTTC.

The chain carries TRBV27 and TRBJ1-1; D remains unclear. Germline CDR1 reads MNHEY; CDR2 reads SMNVEV (reference sequence). The CDR3 consists of 14 residues. Trimming removed 0 bases at V and 5 bases at J, with 10 bases between. The CDR3 region is CASSLSTVGTEAFF. CDR3 DNA sequence: TGTGCCAGCAGTTTATCCACGGTCGGTACTGAAGCTTTCTTT.

The chain is built from TRBV11-2 and TRBJ2-2; D possibly corresponds to TRBD2 (5 bases). Trimming stripped 1 base from V and 1 base from J, with 13 bases between. The CDR3 is made up of 17 amino acids. CDR1 and CDR2 from the germline V gene are SGHAT and FQNNGV. CDR3 nucleotides: TGTGCCAGCAGCTTAGTTCGGGGTCTCGAGAACACCGGGGAGCTGTTTTTT. Translated: CASSLVRGLENTGELFF.

The chain is built from TRBV9 and TRBJ1-6; D call uncertain. Germline assignment: CDR1 SGDLS and CDR2 YYNGEE. V was clipped by 2 bases and J by 7 bases, with 10 bases between them. The CDR3 loop spans 14 amino acids. DNA for the CDR3: TGTGCCAGCAGCGTGAGGGCAGAGAATTCACCCCTCCACTTT. Its protein is CASSVRAENSPLHF.

This chain uses TRBV28 with TRBJ1-3; the match to TRBD1 covers 7 bases. The ends lost 6 bases at V and 0 bases at J; junction bases unmatched: 2. This CDR3 contains 14 residues. Germline V lookup: CDR1 MDHEN, CDR2 SYDVKM. As DNA, the CDR3 is TGTGCCAGCAGCACAGGGGTCTCTGGAAACACCATATATTTT. Translation: CASSTGVSGNTIYF.

This clone was found a few times. V and J are TRBV2 and TRBJ2-1, with 8 bases aligning to TRBD2. The CDR3 length is 15 residues. V lost 6 bases and J lost 8; bases outside the gene matches: 12. CDR1 and CDR2 from the germline V gene are SNHLY and FYNNEI. The CDR3 reads CASRDGLARMDEQFF. The CDR3 DNA follows: TGTGCCAGCAGGGACGGACTAGCCCGAATGGATGAGCAGTTCTTC.

V is TRBV5-4 and J is TRBJ2-5; D is possibly TRBD1 (6 bases). There are 13 residues in the CDR3. CDR1 is SGHNT, CDR2 YYREEE, per germline (reference sequence). With 3 bases removed from V and 5 bases from J, the gap between germline ends came to 11 bases. The CDR3, as DNA: TGTGCCAGCAGCTCCGGGACATGGGAGACCCAGTACTTC. This codes for CASSSGTWETQYF.

This chain joins TRBV28 and TRBJ2-7; possibly TRBD1 for D (6 bases). The V gene lost 5 bases and the J gene lost 3 bases, with 14 bases spanning the gap. Germline V gives CDR1 MDHEN, CDR2 SYDVKM. The CDR3 has 14 amino acids. Here the CDR3 reads CASSVSGQNYEQYF. CDR3 nucleotide sequence: TGTGCCAGCAGTGTCTCGGGACAAAACTACGAGCAGTACTTC.

The chain carries TRBV6-4 and TRBJ2-2; the D is unclear. V was shortened by 7 bases and J by 1 base, with 7 bases between the two germline ends. The CDR3 length is 13 residues. Per germline, CDR1 MRHNA and CDR2 SNTAGT. CDR3 protein: CASTPGNTGELFF. The DNA of the CDR3 is TGTGCCAGCACCCCAGGGAACACCGGGGAGCTGTTTTTT.